These 11 T cell receptor beta chains were sequenced from one sample in a study of T-cell memory formation after mild COVID-19. TCRdb itself ran the 5' RACE reads through MiXCR, one entry per CDR3 protein. The table includes under 550,000 distinct CDR3 sequences, roughly 18% detected once. The material sequenced was PBMCs or a T cell subset sorted from them (not recorded which). The receptors were gathered from a man aged 18 to 29 who had mild COVID-19 (a few samples of this study predate the infection). Cell type and time point are not known.

The rearrangement uses TRBV20-1 and TRBJ1-4; D is perhaps TRBD1 (6 bases). CDR3 length: 13 residues. Per germline, CDR1 DFQATT and CDR2 SNEGSKA (reference sequence). Trimming shortened V by 1 base and J by 7 bases, and 10 bases separated the two germline ends. The CDR3: CSARGQGSEKLFF. For the CDR3, the DNA is TGCAGTGCTAGAGGGCAGGGGAGTGAAAAACTGTTTTTT.

This chain links TRBV20-1 with TRBJ1-2, with D perhaps TRBD1 (6 bases). The CDR3 totals 12 residues. V lost 1 base and J 6 bases, leaving 9 bases between the germline ends. Germline V gene sequence: CDR1 DFQATT, CDR2 SNEGSKA (reference sequence). The CDR3 nucleotides are TGCAGTGCTAGAGGGGGGGCAGATGGCTACACCTTC. Protein sequence: CSARGGADGYTF.

The rearrangement links TRBV5-1 to TRBJ2-5; a possible D gene is TRBD1 (6 bases). V gave up 4 bases and J gave up 3 bases, with 10 bases separating them. The CDR3 has 13 residues. The germline V gene has CDR1 SGHRS and CDR2 YFSETQ. The CDR3 region is CASSRGSEETQYF. CDR3 nucleotides: TGCGCCAGCAGCAGGGGGTCGGAAGAGACCCAGTACTTC.

The chain links TRBV20-1 to TRBJ1-1; 9 bases map to TRBD1. The CDR3 sequence is 13 residues long. Germline loops: CDR1 DFQATT, CDR2 SNEGSKA (reference sequence). The ends lost 3 bases at V and 11 bases at J; junction bases unmatched: 10. CDR3 amino acids: CSASLGTGLIAFF. In DNA form, the CDR3 reads TGCAGTGCTAGCTTAGGGACAGGGTTAATCGCTTTCTTT.

The rearrangement uses TRBV5-5 and TRBJ1-1, with D unresolved. V dropped 4 bases and J dropped 1 base, with 14 bases sitting between them. The CDR3 length is 15 residues. The germline CDR1 and CDR2 sequences are SGHKS and YYEKEE (reference sequence). The CDR3 DNA reads as TGTGCCAGCAGCCTGATCCCTGTGAGGAACACTGAAGCTTTCTTT. Its protein product is CASSLIPVRNTEAFF. Based on the CDR3 plus reference TRBV5-5 and TRBJ1-1, the full variable domain is DAGVTQSPTHLIKTRGQQVTLRCSPISGHKSVSWYQQVLGQGPQFIFQYYEKEERGRGNFPDRFSARQFPNYSSELNVNALLLGDSALYLCASSLIPVRNTEAFFGQGTRLTVV.

This clonotype was observed a few times. The V gene is TRBV9, the J gene TRBJ2-1; weak D call: TRBD2 (5 bases). The V gene's germline CDR1 is SGDLS and CDR2 YYNGEE. The CDR3 covers 14 residues. Trimming stripped 0 bases from V and 6 bases from J, with 10 bases between. Here the CDR3 reads CASSVGGLGNEQFF. In DNA, the CDR3 is TGTGCCAGCAGCGTAGGAGGGCTGGGCAATGAGCAGTTCTTC.

The chain has TRBV7-9 and TRBJ2-3, with D perhaps matching TRBD1 or TRBD2 (7 bases each). Looked up from germline, CDR1 is SEHNR and CDR2 is FQNEAQ (reference sequence). The CDR3 is 16 residues long. Trimming left V 5 bases short and J 4 bases short, with 19 bases between. CDR3 coding DNA: TGTGCCAGCAGCCCCCCAGGGGGGGTTTCGGCAGATACGCAGTATTTT. Encoded protein: CASSPPGGVSADTQYF.

This clonotype occurred a few times. This rearrangement joins TRBV20-1 to TRBJ2-3; 8 bases are a match to TRBD2. This CDR3 is built from 17 residues. The trim removed 0 bases at V and 4 bases at J, leaving 12 bases unmatched. From germline, CDR1 is DFQATT and CDR2 SNEGSKA (reference sequence). This chain's CDR3 is CSARDPNERGIADTQYF. CDR3 DNA sequence: TGCAGTGCTAGAGACCCAAACGAGCGGGGGATCGCAGATACGCAGTATTTT.

The chain is built from TRBV6-6 and TRBJ2-7; D possibly corresponds to TRBD1 (6 bases). Germline assignment: CDR1 MNHNY and CDR2 SVGAGI (reference sequence). The V and J ends lost 2 bases and 1 base respectively, with 18 bases between them. This CDR3 is 17 amino acids long. CDR3 loop: CASSYGQTGSRSYEQYF. In nucleotides, the CDR3 is TGTGCCAGCAGTTACGGGCAGACAGGTAGTCGGTCCTACGAGCAGTACTTC.

This clonotype occurred a few times. V is TRBV12-3 or TRBV12-4 and J is TRBJ1-2; D uncertain. This CDR3 has 13 amino acids. The V end lost 7 bases, the J end lost 8 bases, and 17 bases lay between the germline ends. This chain's CDR3 is CASTLEAFTGYTF. The CDR3 DNA sequence: TGTGCCAGCACCTTAGAGGCGTTCACGGGCTACACCTTC.

In this sample, this clonotype turned up many times. V is TRBV18 and J is TRBJ1-2; 7 positions agree with TRBD1. V was clipped by 4 bases and J by 2 bases; unmatched bases: 1. The length of the CDR3 is 13 residues. The germline gives CDR1 KGHSH, CDR2 LQKENI. In DNA, the CDR3 is TGTGCCAGCTCACAGGACAGGAACTATGGCTACACCTTC. Encoded protein: CASSQDRNYGYTF.